The rows below give T cell receptor beta chains drawn from one sample of a study of T cell clones after liver transplantation. Generated by immunoSEQ multiplex PCR, the TCRdb table keeps only in-frame clones and is missing some. This repertoire shows under 130,000 clones, around 80% found once; its top ten account for approximately 2.8%. This specimen was CD4+ T cells from blood, taken about 50 months after liver transplant. All receptors derive from a human patient who received a liver transplant. The graft donor may account for some of the T cells. The CDR3 runs from the conserved cysteine through the conserved F or W. Each record gives: CDR3 protein, J gene, V gene, CDR3 length.

cdr3_aa: CASSGSFASGNTIYF; j_call: TRBJ1-3; v_call: TRBV18; cdr3_length: 15
cdr3_aa: CASSLAPRRSGANVLTF; j_call: TRBJ2-6; v_call: TRBV7-2; cdr3_length: 17
cdr3_aa: CASRNQIWGGSQETQYF; j_call: TRBJ2-5; v_call: TRBV28; cdr3_length: 17
cdr3_aa: CASRNGASGVYGYTF; j_call: TRBJ1-2; v_call: TRBV28; cdr3_length: 15
cdr3_aa: CASSSLIGAFF; j_call: TRBJ1-1; v_call: TRBV28; cdr3_length: 11
cdr3_aa: CASSPRLAGSYEQYF; j_call: TRBJ2-7; v_call: TRBV5-1; cdr3_length: 15
cdr3_aa: CASSRLDVQGYTF; j_call: TRBJ1-2; v_call: TRBV7-2; cdr3_length: 13
cdr3_aa: CASRTTGTETQYF; j_call: TRBJ2-5; v_call: TRBV2; cdr3_length: 13
cdr3_aa: CASSPAGRGGGRNEQFF; j_call: TRBJ2-1; v_call: TRBV5-1; cdr3_length: 17
cdr3_aa: CASSPGLAGGNREQFF; j_call: TRBJ2-1; v_call: TRBV27; cdr3_length: 16
cdr3_aa: CASSETTGTGASFLLGNTIYF; j_call: TRBJ1-3; v_call: TRBV9; cdr3_length: 21
cdr3_aa: CASSQDVTQGQDTQYF; j_call: TRBJ2-3; v_call: TRBV4-1; cdr3_length: 16
cdr3_aa: CASRGSEGETQYF; j_call: TRBJ2-5; v_call: TRBV2; cdr3_length: 13